Sequencing of this T cell receptor (beta chain) was carried out in a study of blood T cell repertoires in COVID-19. Study-level information: Donors in the United States, Italy and Spain gave samples during acute or convalescent COVID-19. T cells, B-cell-depleted T cells, or PBMCs provided the cDNA or gDNA that served as material.

Germline V gene data show CDR1 as SGHRS and CDR2 as YFSETQ. Trimming removed 0 bases from V and 1 base from J, with 10 bases in between. The CDR3 loop spans 15 amino acids. There are a few counts of this clone. Methods used by the authors: How many nucleated cells were present was estimated from reference gene primer amplification. The assay was immunoSEQ multiplex PCR, and TCRdb's table has in-frame clones only and misses some. V and J calls and clone size are those listed in that table; D and trimming were worked out from the DNA. The sample contains a few hundred thousand clones, over 85% of which appear only once.

The sequenced sample consisted of peripheral blood. The origin of this receptor is a woman aged 25 to 45 with COVID-19, enrolled during active disease. The V call is TRBV5-1, the J call TRBJ1-1, with D unresolved. CDR3 nucleotides: TGCGCCAGCAGCTTGGATCGGGTAGGGAACACTGAAGCTTTCTTT. As protein: CASSLDRVGNTEAFF.